The rows below give T cell receptor beta chains drawn from one sample of a study of PD-L1 blockade in urothelial cancer. Clones were read by immunoSEQ multiplex PCR, and TCRdb kept only the in-frame ones, dropping some. The table lists some 45,000 clones, around 88% of them singletons. Sequencing was performed on PBMCs, taken around atezolizumab (anti-PD-L1) treatment. Receptors were obtained from a man of 80 years or more with urothelial cancer. Each CDR3 is given with its conserved first and last residue. D genes are given only for firm matches. The listing skips clone size in some rows; elsewhere it reads once, few, many or a size class.

clone_size: .; j_call: TRBJ2-5; d_call: TRBD2; v_call: TRBV7-2; cdr3_aa: CASSLGGLAGGETQYF; cdr3_nt: TGTGCCAGCAGCTTAGGGGGACTAGCGGGAGGAGAGACCCAGTACTTC
clone_size: .; j_call: TRBJ2-7; d_call: .; v_call: TRBV20-1; cdr3_aa: CSALAGREQYF; cdr3_nt: TGCAGTGCACTGGCAGGGCGCGAGCAGTACTTC
clone_size: .; j_call: TRBJ2-7; d_call: TRBD2; v_call: TRBV2; cdr3_aa: CASSEFPAGGLTSYEQYF; cdr3_nt: TGTGCCAGCAGTGAGTTTCCAGCGGGAGGCCTTACCTCCTACGAGCAGTACTTC
clone_size: .; j_call: TRBJ1-1; d_call: .; v_call: TRBV7-8; cdr3_aa: CASSPPGQNTEAFF; cdr3_nt: TGTGCCAGCAGCCCCCCGGGACAGAACACTGAAGCTTTCTTT
clone_size: few; j_call: TRBJ1-1; d_call: TRBD1; v_call: TRBV13; cdr3_aa: CASSSPGQKAFF; cdr3_nt: TGTGCCAGCAGCTCCCCGGGACAGAAAGCTTTCTTT
clone_size: .; j_call: TRBJ2-5; d_call: .; v_call: TRBV18; cdr3_aa: CASSREAGETQYF; cdr3_nt: TGTGCCAGCTCACGAGAGGCCGGGGAGACCCAGTACTTC
clone_size: .; j_call: TRBJ2-1; d_call: .; v_call: TRBV7-2; cdr3_aa: CASNVPPSNEQFF; cdr3_nt: TGTGCCAGCAACGTCCCCCCTAGCAATGAGCAGTTCTTC
clone_size: .; j_call: TRBJ2-7; d_call: .; v_call: TRBV18; cdr3_aa: CASSPGGSSYEQYF; cdr3_nt: TGTGCCAGCTCACCAGGCGGCAGTTCCTACGAGCAGTACTTC
clone_size: few; j_call: TRBJ2-1; d_call: TRBD2; v_call: TRBV2; cdr3_aa: CASRRLAGGSGNNEQFF; cdr3_nt: TGTGCCAGCAGGCGGCTAGCGGGAGGTTCGGGAAACAATGAGCAGTTCTTC
clone_size: .; j_call: TRBJ2-7; d_call: TRBD1; v_call: TRBV19; cdr3_aa: CASSMDRDRYEQYF; cdr3_nt: TGTGCCAGTAGTATGGACAGGGACCGATACGAGCAGTACTTC
clone_size: once; j_call: TRBJ1-1; d_call: .; v_call: TRBV6-1; cdr3_aa: CASSAGGPNTEAFF; cdr3_nt: TGTGCCAGCAGTGCGGGGGGCCCGAACACTGAAGCTTTCTTT
clone_size: .; j_call: TRBJ1-3; d_call: .; v_call: TRBV7-2; cdr3_aa: CASSLGSGAGNTIYF; cdr3_nt: TGTGCCAGCAGCTTAGGATCGGGGGCTGGAAACACCATATATTTT
clone_size: .; j_call: TRBJ2-5; d_call: TRBD1; v_call: TRBV27; cdr3_aa: CASSYGFAGGMLETQYF; cdr3_nt: TGTGCCAGCAGTTACGGGTTTGCAGGGGGCATGTTGGAGACCCAGTACTTC
clone_size: .; j_call: TRBJ1-2; d_call: .; v_call: TRBV5-5; cdr3_aa: CASSPRDAYGYTF; cdr3_nt: TGTGCCAGCAGCCCCAGGGATGCCTATGGCTACACCTTC
clone_size: .; j_call: TRBJ1-2; d_call: .; v_call: TRBV18; cdr3_aa: CASSPRGDYGYTF; cdr3_nt: TGTGCCAGCTCACCACGGGGCGACTATGGCTACACCTTC
clone_size: .; j_call: TRBJ2-3; d_call: TRBD1; v_call: TRBV9; cdr3_aa: CASSVRDRGSTDTQYF; cdr3_nt: TGTGCCAGCAGCGTACGGGACAGGGGAAGCACAGATACGCAGTATTTT
clone_size: .; j_call: TRBJ1-1; d_call: TRBD1; v_call: TRBV7-9; cdr3_aa: CASSWGQENTEAFF; cdr3_nt: TGTGCCAGCAGCTGGGGACAGGAGAACACTGAAGCTTTCTTT
clone_size: .; j_call: TRBJ1-1; d_call: .; v_call: TRBV7-2; cdr3_aa: CASSSSGQNTEAFF; cdr3_nt: TGTGCCAGCAGCTCCTCGGGACAGAACACTGAAGCTTTCTTT
clone_size: .; j_call: TRBJ1-2; d_call: .; v_call: TRBV28; cdr3_aa: CASSIGQYYGYTF; cdr3_nt: TGTGCCAGCAGCATCGGACAGTACTATGGCTACACCTTC
clone_size: .; j_call: TRBJ2-4; d_call: .; v_call: TRBV6-1; cdr3_aa: CASSEDIRIAKNIQYF; cdr3_nt: TGTGCCAGCAGTGAAGACATCCGAATAGCCAAAAACATTCAGTACTTC
clone_size: .; j_call: TRBJ2-3; d_call: TRBD2; v_call: TRBV5-4; cdr3_aa: CASSFRLAGNTDTQYF; cdr3_nt: TGTGCCAGCAGCTTTCGCCTAGCGGGGAACACAGATACGCAGTATTTT
clone_size: .; j_call: TRBJ2-2; d_call: TRBD1; v_call: TRBV27; cdr3_aa: CASSLWDRVDTGELFF; cdr3_nt: TGTGCCAGCAGTTTATGGGACAGGGTGGACACCGGGGAGCTGTTTTTT
clone_size: once; j_call: TRBJ1-1; d_call: .; v_call: TRBV28; cdr3_aa: CASSLSRVNTEAFF; cdr3_nt: TGTGCCAGCAGTTTATCCAGGGTGAACACTGAAGCTTTCTTT
clone_size: .; j_call: TRBJ1-5; d_call: .; v_call: TRBV10-3; cdr3_aa: CAISEQGTGLGNQPQHF; cdr3_nt: TGTGCCATCAGTGAGCAGGGAACCGGGTTGGGCAATCAGCCCCAGCATTTT
clone_size: .; j_call: TRBJ2-1; d_call: TRBD2; v_call: TRBV4-2; cdr3_aa: CASSQEGGREHNEQFF; cdr3_nt: TGTGCCAGCAGCCAAGAAGGAGGGCGGGAGCACAATGAGCAGTTCTTC
clone_size: .; j_call: TRBJ2-1; d_call: TRBD1; v_call: TRBV18; cdr3_aa: CASSRSQGGEQFF; cdr3_nt: TGTGCCAGCTCACGATCACAGGGGGGTGAGCAGTTCTTC
clone_size: .; j_call: TRBJ1-2; d_call: .; v_call: TRBV5-4; cdr3_aa: CASSLGDRNYGYTF; cdr3_nt: TGTGCCAGCAGCTTGGGCGACAGGAACTATGGCTACACCTTC
clone_size: .; j_call: TRBJ2-6; d_call: TRBD1; v_call: TRBV5-4; cdr3_aa: CASSRTDRGSGANVLTF; cdr3_nt: TGTGCCAGCAGCCGAACGGACAGGGGATCCGGGGCCAACGTCCTGACTTTC
clone_size: medium-sized; j_call: TRBJ1-1; d_call: .; v_call: TRBV19; cdr3_aa: CASSVQTGVKAEAFF; cdr3_nt: TGTGCCAGTAGTGTACAAACAGGAGTTAAAGCTGAAGCTTTCTTT
clone_size: .; j_call: TRBJ2-7; d_call: .; v_call: TRBV5-1; cdr3_aa: CASSLAYGGGYEQYF; cdr3_nt: TGCGCCAGCAGCTTGGCCTATGGGGGCGGCTACGAGCAGTACTTC
clone_size: .; j_call: TRBJ2-7; d_call: .; v_call: TRBV27; cdr3_aa: CASSSTGWRSYEQYF; cdr3_nt: TGTGCCAGCAGTTCGACTGGCTGGAGGTCCTACGAGCAGTACTTC
clone_size: .; j_call: TRBJ1-1; d_call: .; v_call: TRBV9; cdr3_aa: CASSIGHENTEAFF; cdr3_nt: TGTGCCAGCAGCATAGGACACGAGAACACTGAAGCTTTCTTT
clone_size: .; j_call: TRBJ2-7; d_call: TRBD2; v_call: TRBV10-3; cdr3_aa: CAISPRGGLAVYEQYF; cdr3_nt: TGTGCCATCAGCCCGAGGGGGGGACTAGCGGTATACGAGCAGTACTTC
clone_size: .; j_call: TRBJ2-1; d_call: TRBD2; v_call: TRBV30; cdr3_aa: CAWSVNPSGGYNEQFF; cdr3_nt: TGTGCCTGGAGTGTAAATCCTAGCGGAGGGTACAATGAGCAGTTCTTC
clone_size: .; j_call: TRBJ1-5; d_call: TRBD1; v_call: TRBV15; cdr3_aa: CATSRGTGGINQPQHF; cdr3_nt: TGTGCCACCAGCAGAGGGACAGGGGGGATCAATCAGCCCCAGCATTTT
clone_size: .; j_call: TRBJ2-1; d_call: TRBD2; v_call: TRBV4-1; cdr3_aa: CASSQVAPLAWVNEQFF; cdr3_nt: TGCGCCAGCAGCCAAGTGGCACCACTAGCGTGGGTCAATGAGCAGTTCTTC
clone_size: .; j_call: TRBJ1-2; d_call: .; v_call: TRBV15; cdr3_aa: CATSRDIQGLGYTF; cdr3_nt: TGTGCCACCAGCAGAGATATCCAGGGGCTTGGCTACACCTTC
clone_size: .; j_call: TRBJ2-1; d_call: TRBD2; v_call: TRBV27; cdr3_aa: CASSLPAGMYNEQFF; cdr3_nt: TGTGCCAGCAGTTTACCAGCGGGAATGTACAATGAGCAGTTCTTC
clone_size: .; j_call: TRBJ2-1; d_call: TRBD2; v_call: TRBV11-2; cdr3_aa: CASSRETGTSGEQFF; cdr3_nt: TGTGCCAGCAGCCGAGAGACCGGGACTAGCGGTGAGCAGTTCTTC
clone_size: .; j_call: TRBJ2-5; d_call: .; v_call: TRBV9; cdr3_aa: CASSVVGTGPWETQYF; cdr3_nt: TGTGCCAGCAGCGTAGTAGGAACAGGGCCGTGGGAGACCCAGTACTTC